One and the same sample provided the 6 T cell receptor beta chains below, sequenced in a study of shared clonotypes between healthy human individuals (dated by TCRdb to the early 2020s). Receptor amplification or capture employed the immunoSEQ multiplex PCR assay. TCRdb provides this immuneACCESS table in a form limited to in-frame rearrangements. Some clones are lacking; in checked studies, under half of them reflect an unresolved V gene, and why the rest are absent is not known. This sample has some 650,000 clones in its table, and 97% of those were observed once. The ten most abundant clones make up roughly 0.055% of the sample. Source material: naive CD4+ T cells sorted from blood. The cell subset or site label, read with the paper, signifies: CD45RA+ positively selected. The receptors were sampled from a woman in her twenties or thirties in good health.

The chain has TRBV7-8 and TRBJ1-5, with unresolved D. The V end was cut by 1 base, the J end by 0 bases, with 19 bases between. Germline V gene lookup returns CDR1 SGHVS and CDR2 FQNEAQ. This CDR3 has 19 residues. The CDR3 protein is CASSLVDGYGTYSNQPQHF. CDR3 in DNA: TGTGCCAGCAGCTTAGTCGATGGGTATGGCACTTATAGCAATCAGCCCCAGCATTTT.

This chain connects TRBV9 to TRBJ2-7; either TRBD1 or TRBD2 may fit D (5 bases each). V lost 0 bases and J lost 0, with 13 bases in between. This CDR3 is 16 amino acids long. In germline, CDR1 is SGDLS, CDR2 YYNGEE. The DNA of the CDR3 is TGTGCCAGCAGCGTAGCGGGACGGGCCAGCTCCTACGAGCAGTACTTC. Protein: CASSVAGRASSYEQYF.

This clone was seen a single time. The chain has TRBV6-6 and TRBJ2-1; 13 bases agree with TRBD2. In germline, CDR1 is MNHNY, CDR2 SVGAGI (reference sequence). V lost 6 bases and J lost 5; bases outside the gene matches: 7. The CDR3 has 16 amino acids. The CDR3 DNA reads TGTGCCAGCAGCCCGAGGACTAGCGGGAGCGACAATGAGCAGTTCTTC. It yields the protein CASSPRTSGSDNEQFF.

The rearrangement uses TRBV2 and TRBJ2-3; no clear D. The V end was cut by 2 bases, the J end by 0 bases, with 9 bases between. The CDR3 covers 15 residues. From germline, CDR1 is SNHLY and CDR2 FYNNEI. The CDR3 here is CASSELRISTDTQYF. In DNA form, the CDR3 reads TGTGCCAGCAGTGAACTGCGGATCAGCACAGATACGCAGTATTTT. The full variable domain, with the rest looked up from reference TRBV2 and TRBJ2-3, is EPEVTQTPSHQVTQMGQEVILRCVPISNHLYFYWYRQILGQKVEFLVSFYNNEISEKSEIFDDQFSVERPDGSNFTLKIRSTKLEDSAMYFCASSELRISTDTQYFGPGTRLTVL.

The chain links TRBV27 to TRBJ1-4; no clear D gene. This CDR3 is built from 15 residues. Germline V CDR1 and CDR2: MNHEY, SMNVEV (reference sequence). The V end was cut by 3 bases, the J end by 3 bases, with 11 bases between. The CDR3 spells CASSFRGFPNEKLFF. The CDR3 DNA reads TGTGCCAGCAGTTTTAGAGGGTTCCCTAATGAAAAACTGTTTTTT.

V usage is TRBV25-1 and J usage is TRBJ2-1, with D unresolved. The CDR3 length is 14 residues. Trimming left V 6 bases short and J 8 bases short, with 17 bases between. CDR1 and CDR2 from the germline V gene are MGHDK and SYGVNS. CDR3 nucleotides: TGTGCCAGCAGAGACTCCCTCTGGGCAGATGAGCAGTTCTTC. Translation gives CASRDSLWADEQFF. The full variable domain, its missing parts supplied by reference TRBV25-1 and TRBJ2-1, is EADIYQTPRYLVIGTGKKITLECSQTMGHDKMYWYQQDPGMELHLIHYSYGVNSTEKGDLSSESTVSRIRTEHFPLTLESARPSHTSQYLCASRDSLWADEQFFGPGTRLTVL.